The 18 T cell receptor beta chains given below trace back to one sample, sequenced in a study of T cell changes during pregnancy in multiple sclerosis. Sequencing was performed with immunoSEQ multiplex PCR; in TCRdb, only in-frame clones are kept and a portion is missing. The sample includes about 36,000 clones, 93% of them seen just once. Sample: CD4+ T cells from peripheral blood mononuclear cells, taken in the first trimester of pregnancy. These receptors all stem from a female donor with multiple sclerosis, enrolled in a pregnancy study.

V gene TRBV28 combines with J gene TRBJ2-1, with 10 bases fitting TRBD2. The J segment lost 3 bases and the V segment lost 3 bases, leaving 5 bases of the junction unmatched. Germline V lookup: CDR1 MDHEN, CDR2 SYDVKM. There are 16 residues in the CDR3. CDR3 in amino acids: CASSFRLAGGYNEQFF. CDR3 nucleotides: TGTGCCAGCAGTTTTCGTTTAGCGGGAGGCTACAATGAGCAGTTCTTC.

The chain joins TRBV5-1 to TRBJ2-5; no firm D call. This CDR3 spans 14 amino acids. CDR1 is SGHRS and CDR2 is YFSETQ in the germline V gene. Trimming took 0 bases from V and 4 from J, leaving 10 bases between them. CDR3 loop: CASSLARSGETQYF. The CDR3 nucleotides are TGCGCCAGCAGCTTGGCACGGTCTGGAGAGACCCAGTACTTC.

For this clone: This CDR3 is also generated by other DNA sequences in the sample. The chain joins TRBV5-1 to TRBJ2-3; a possible D gene is TRBD2 (5 bases). V was shortened by 2 bases and J by 2 bases, with 6 bases between the two germline ends. Germline-derived CDR1 and CDR2 are SGHRS and YFSETQ. CDR3 length: 13 residues. The CDR3 loop reads CASSFRDTDTQYF. As DNA, the CDR3 is TGCGCCAGCAGCTTCCGGGACACAGATACGCAGTATTTT.

This clone was counted a single time. The rearrangement joins TRBV5-5 to TRBJ1-3, with a tentative D call TRBD1 (6 bases). The germline CDR1 and CDR2 sequences are SGHKS and YYEKEE (reference sequence). V shed 3 bases and J shed 0 bases, with 13 bases lying between them. This CDR3 is 16 amino acids long. CDR3 nucleotides: TGTGCCAGCAGCTCCAGGGGACGATCCTCTGGAAACACCATATATTTT. Residues: CASSSRGRSSGNTIYF.

V usage is TRBV28 and J usage is TRBJ1-2; D perhaps matches TRBD1 (6 bases). The length of the CDR3 is 16 residues. CDR1 and CDR2 (germline): MDHEN, SYDVKM. V was pared by 4 bases and J by 5 bases, with 20 bases between. CDR3 DNA sequence: TGTGCCAGCAGTTCACCAGGGCGGGGGCAAGGGTATGGCTACACCTTC. As protein: CASSSPGRGQGYGYTF.

The rearrangement links TRBV30 to TRBJ2-7, with D perhaps TRBD1 (6 bases). This CDR3 region has 13 residues. Trimming pared 4 bases from V and 5 bases from J, leaving 15 bases between. Looked up from germline, CDR1 is GTSNPN and CDR2 is SVGIG (reference sequence). The CDR3 DNA sequence: TGTGCCTGGAAGATGCCAGGGGTACACGAGCAGTACTTC. Its protein product is CAWKMPGVHEQYF.

The V gene is TRBV14, the J gene TRBJ2-7; no reliable D call. CDR3 length: 16 amino acids. Germline CDR1 reads SGHDN; CDR2 reads FVKESK. Trimming pared 1 base from V and 0 bases from J, leaving 13 bases between. The CDR3 DNA is TGTGCCAGCAGCCAAGTTATCGCAGGTCGCTCCTACGAGCAGTACTTC. Protein: CASSQVIAGRSYEQYF.

The CDR3 loop is CASSRWSDTQYF. In nucleotides, the CDR3 is TGTGCCAGCAGTCGGTGGTCAGATACGCAGTATTTT. This chain joins TRBV28 and TRBJ2-3; no definite D call. This CDR3 contains 12 residues. CDR1 MDHEN and CDR2 SYDVKM come from the germline V gene. Trimming stripped 5 bases from V and 4 bases from J, with 7 bases between.

This clone came up a few times. CDR3 bases: TGCAGCGTTCAGACAGTCGTGAACACTGAAGCTTTCTTT. Translating gives CSVQTVVNTEAFF. J is TRBJ1-1 and V is TRBV29-1; D might be TRBD1 (5 bases). In germline, CDR1 is SQVTM, CDR2 ANQGSEA. This CDR3 is 13 amino acids long. V was clipped by 5 bases and J by 0 bases, with 10 bases between them. Full variable domain (rest looked up from reference TRBV29-1 and TRBJ1-1): SAVISQKPSRDICQRGTSLTIQCQVDSQVTMMFWYRQQPGQSLTLIATANQGSEATYESGFVIDKFPISRPNLTFSTLTVSNMSPEDSSIYLCSVQTVVNTEAFFGQGTRLTVV.

This chain connects TRBV27 to TRBJ1-5, with D unclear. V was clipped by 5 bases and J by 2 bases, with 13 bases between them. CDR3 length equals 15 residues. CDR1 is MNHEY, CDR2 SMNVEV, per germline (reference sequence). CDR3 nucleotide sequence: TGTGCCAGCAGTCCCTTGCCTATCCGCAATCAGCCCCAGCATTTT. Its translation is CASSPLPIRNQPQHF.

This clone was detected only once. The gene calls are TRBV7-3 and TRBJ2-2, with D tentatively TRBD1 (5 bases). Trimming took off 4 bases at V and 0 bases at J, with 9 bases between the two ends. Germline CDR1 SGHTA, CDR2 FQGTGA. The CDR3 consists of 15 residues. CDR3 in DNA: TGTGCCAGCAGCTCAGGACACGCGAACACCGGGGAGCTGTTTTTT. This gives the protein CASSSGHANTGELFF. The full variable domain, rest sourced from reference TRBV7-3 and TRBJ2-2, is GAGVSQTPSNKVTEKGKYVELRCDPISGHTALYWYRQSLGQGPEFLIYFQGTGAADDSGLPNDRFFAVRPEGSVSTLKIQRTERGDSAVYLCASSSGHANTGELFFGEGSRLTVL.

The chain is built from TRBV29-1 and TRBJ2-1, with a tentative D call TRBD2 (5 bases). The V gene's germline CDR1 is SQVTM and CDR2 ANQGSEA. This CDR3 is built from 12 residues. V was shortened by 5 bases and J by 12 bases, with 17 bases between the two germline ends. The CDR3 here is CSVFIEVGRQFF. The CDR3 nucleotides read TGCAGCGTTTTCATTGAAGTGGGGAGGCAGTTCTTC.

This clone was seen just once. V and J are TRBV28 and TRBJ2-7; 14 nucleotides line up with TRBD2. Germline trimming cut 7 bases from V and 2 bases from J; bases unmatched to any gene: 7. Germline assignment: CDR1 MDHEN and CDR2 SYDVKM. The CDR3 spans 16 residues. The CDR3 sequence: CASKRLAGGSAYEQYF. DNA for the CDR3: TGTGCCAGCAAGAGACTAGCGGGAGGGTCCGCCTACGAGCAGTACTTC.

The rearrangement uses TRBV18 and TRBJ2-7; 9 nucleotides match TRBD2. Germline loops: CDR1 KGHSH, CDR2 LQKENI. The CDR3 is 13 amino acids. V dropped 5 bases and J dropped 5; count of bases not matched to a gene: 4. The CDR3 here is CASSAQREDEQYF. For the CDR3, the DNA is TGTGCCAGCTCAGCTCAGCGGGAGGACGAGCAGTACTTC.

The rearrangement joins TRBV2 to TRBJ2-7, with 8 bases matching TRBD1. The CDR3 covers 14 residues. Germline loops: CDR1 SNHLY, CDR2 FYNNEI. The V and J ends lost 6 bases and 6 bases, in that order; junction bases with no gene match: 10. CDR3 amino acids: CASSRDRPHPEQYF. CDR3 nucleotides: TGTGCCAGCAGCAGGGACAGGCCTCACCCCGAGCAGTACTTC.

This clone was seen only once. The V and J genes are TRBV5-1 and TRBJ2-1; possible D gene TRBD1, 5 bases. Trimming took 0 bases from V and 13 from J, leaving 14 bases between them. Germline V gene lookup returns CDR1 SGHRS and CDR2 YFSETQ. This CDR3 has 13 residues. The CDR3 region is CASSLEFRVDQFF. CDR3 DNA: TGCGCCAGCAGCTTGGAGTTCAGGGTTGACCAGTTCTTC.

This chain uses TRBV7-7 with TRBJ1-1; TRBD1 is a possible D gene (5 bases). V was cut by 5 bases and J by 5 bases, with 18 bases left in between. CDR3 size: 15 residues. Germline CDR1 is SSHAT and CDR2 is FNYEAQ (reference sequence). The CDR3 loop reads CASSPFLGEGTEAFF. CDR3 nucleotides: TGTGCCAGCAGCCCTTTCTTAGGGGAAGGGACTGAAGCTTTCTTT.

This rearrangement joins TRBV18 to TRBJ1-5; 8 positions match TRBD1. Germline lookup yields CDR1 KGHSH and CDR2 LQKENI. The CDR3 length is 16 residues. J was trimmed by 1 base and V by 2 bases; bases with no gene match: 4. CDR3 sequence: CASSPTRDRSNQPQHF. The CDR3 nucleotides are TGTGCCAGCTCACCAACCAGGGACAGGAGCAATCAGCCCCAGCATTTT. Full variable domain (outside the CDR3, taken from reference TRBV18 and TRBJ1-5): NAGVMQNPRHLVRRRGQEARLRCSPMKGHSHVYWYRQLPEEGLKFMVYLQKENIIDESGMPKERFSAEFPKEGPSILRIQQVVRGDSAAYFCASSPTRDRSNQPQHFGDGTRLSIL.